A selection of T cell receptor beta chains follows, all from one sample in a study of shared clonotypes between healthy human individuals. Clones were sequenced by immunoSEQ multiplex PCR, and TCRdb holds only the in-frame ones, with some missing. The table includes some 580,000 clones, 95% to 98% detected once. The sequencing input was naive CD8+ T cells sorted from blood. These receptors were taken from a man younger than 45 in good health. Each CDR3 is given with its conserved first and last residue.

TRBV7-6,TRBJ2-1,CASSFIQGATEQFF
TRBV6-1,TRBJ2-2,CASTDRNTGELFF
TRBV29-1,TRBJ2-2,CSVELANTGELFF
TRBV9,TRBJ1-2,CASFDRVYGYTF
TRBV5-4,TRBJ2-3,CASTIWGQGVTDTQYF
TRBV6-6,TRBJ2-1,CASSQRTSGRDEQFF
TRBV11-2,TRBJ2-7,CASSLFQSSYEQYF
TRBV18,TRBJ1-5,CASSLSQGPSQPQHF
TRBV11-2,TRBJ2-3,CASSPGLAGLTDTQYF
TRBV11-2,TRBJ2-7,CASSLRTRQRSYEQYF
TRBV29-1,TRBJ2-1,CSVLRIRERYNEQFF
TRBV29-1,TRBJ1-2,CSVDPQLYGYTF
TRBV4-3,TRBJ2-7,CASSQSGLGSYEQYF
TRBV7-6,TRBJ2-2,CASSFPGQGNTGELFF
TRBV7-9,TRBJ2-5,CASSSPYPLAGESETQYF
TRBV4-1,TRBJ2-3,CASSQGRGTDTQYF
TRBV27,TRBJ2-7,CASSLSNGDRGYEQYF
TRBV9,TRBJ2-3,CASSPWDISTDTQYF
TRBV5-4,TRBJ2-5,CASSSLGREGQETQYF
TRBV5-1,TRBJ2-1,CASSDRERLIYEQFF
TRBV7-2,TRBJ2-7,CASSLGRERRYEQYF
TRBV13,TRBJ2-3,CASSSTLTGVNTDTQYF
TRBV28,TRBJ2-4,CASTPTVDLQNIQYF
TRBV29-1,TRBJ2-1,CSVEDSRLAGYNEQFF
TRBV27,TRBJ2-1,CASSSGTSGRLGQFF
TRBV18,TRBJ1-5,CASSPNPGNPNQPQHF
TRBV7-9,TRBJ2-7,CASSPRDSYSYEQYF
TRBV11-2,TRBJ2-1,CASSLEAGSSYNEQFF
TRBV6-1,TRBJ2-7,CASSGTTLPSYEQYF
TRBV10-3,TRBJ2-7,CAISEPADTYEQYF
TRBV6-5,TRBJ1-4,CASSYTGRGEKLFF
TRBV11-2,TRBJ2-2,CASSQSDRATGELFF
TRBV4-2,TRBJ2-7,CASSQEGTSYEQYF
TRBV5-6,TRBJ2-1,CASSLVGFRGEQFF
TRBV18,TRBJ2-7,CASSISGASSYEQYF
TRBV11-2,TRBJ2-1,CASSLVAGGNFYNEQFF
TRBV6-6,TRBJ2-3,CASSSRAGGPSDTQYF
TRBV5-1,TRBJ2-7,CASSLAAGYEQYF
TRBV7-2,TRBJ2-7,CASSLDGLFDSSSYEQYF
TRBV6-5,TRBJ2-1,CASSTGEYNEQFF
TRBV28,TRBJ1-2,CASSAGTTNYGYTF
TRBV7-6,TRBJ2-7,CASSPMTGQNSYEQYF
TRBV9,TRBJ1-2,CASSVVTGRGYTF
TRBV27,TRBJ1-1,CASSSSIKAFF
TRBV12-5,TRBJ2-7,CASGLGFVVSGGSYEQYF
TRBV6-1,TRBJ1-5,CASARRTANQPQHF
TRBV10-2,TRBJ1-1,CASRTGPMKTEAFF
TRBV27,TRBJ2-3,CASSVGTSGSTDTQYF
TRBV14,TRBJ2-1,CASSPGPNNEQFF
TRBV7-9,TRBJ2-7,CASSPVGGSREQYF
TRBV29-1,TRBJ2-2,CSVEKTSGKFAGELFF
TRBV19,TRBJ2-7,CASSPTGGGGEQYF
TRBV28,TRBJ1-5,CASSFWDRENQPQHF
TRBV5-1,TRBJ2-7,CASSLTLVPYEQYF
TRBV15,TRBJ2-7,CATSSDRGSEQYF
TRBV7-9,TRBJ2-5,CASSFTSGQGEETQYF
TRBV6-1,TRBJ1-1,CASVRGFEAFF
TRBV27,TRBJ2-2,CASSPSSGRASGELFF